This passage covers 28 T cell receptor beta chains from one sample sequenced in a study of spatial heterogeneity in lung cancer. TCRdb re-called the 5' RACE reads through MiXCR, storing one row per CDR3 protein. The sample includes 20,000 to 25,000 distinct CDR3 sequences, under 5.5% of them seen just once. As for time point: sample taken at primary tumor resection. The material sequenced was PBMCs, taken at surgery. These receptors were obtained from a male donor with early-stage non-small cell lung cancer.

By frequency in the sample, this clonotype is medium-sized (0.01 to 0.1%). The CDR3 loop is CSAAPVENGPTGELFF. The CDR3, as DNA: TGCAGTGCTGCTCCGGTAGAAAATGGACCCACCGGGGAGCTGTTTTTT. The chain employs TRBV20-1 and TRBJ2-2; D is unresolved. The length of the CDR3 is 16 residues. Between the trimmed V and J ends, which lost 5 bases and 4 bases, there was a span of 20 bases. The germline V gene has CDR1 DFQATT and CDR2 SNEGSKA (reference sequence).

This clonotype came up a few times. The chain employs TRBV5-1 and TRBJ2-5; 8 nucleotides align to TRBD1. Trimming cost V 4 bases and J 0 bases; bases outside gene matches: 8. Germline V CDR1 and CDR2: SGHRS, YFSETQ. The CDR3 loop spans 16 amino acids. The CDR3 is CASSQGAAGYQETQYF. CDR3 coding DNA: TGCGCCAGCAGCCAGGGGGCGGCCGGGTACCAAGAGACCCAGTACTTC.

Written as DNA, the CDR3 is TGTGCCAGCAGCTCATCAGGGTCTAACTCTGGAAACACCATATATTTT. Encoded protein: CASSSSGSNSGNTIYF. This sequence joins TRBV7-9 and TRBJ1-3, with D perhaps matching TRBD1 (5 bases). The CDR3 has 16 amino acids. V dropped 4 bases and J dropped 0 bases, with 13 bases sitting between them. The germline CDR1 and CDR2 sequences are SEHNR and FQNEAQ (reference sequence). Combining the CDR3 with reference TRBV7-9 and TRBJ1-3 gives the whole variable domain DTGVSQNPRHKITKRGQNVTFRCDPISEHNRLYWYRQTLGQGPEFLTYFQNEAQLEKSRLLSDRFSAERPKGSFSTLEIQRTEQGDSAMYLCASSSSGSNSGNTIYFGEGSWLTVV.

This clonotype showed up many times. The CDR3 reads CASGRQELGEQYF. The CDR3 DNA reads as TGTGCCAGCGGGAGACAGGAATTGGGCGAGCAGTACTTC. This chain uses TRBV2 with TRBJ2-7; tentative D call: TRBD1 (6 bases). The germline V and J ends were trimmed by 8 bases and 6 bases, with 17 bases remaining between them. This CDR3 is built from 13 residues. CDR1 and CDR2 from the germline V gene are SNHLY and FYNNEI.

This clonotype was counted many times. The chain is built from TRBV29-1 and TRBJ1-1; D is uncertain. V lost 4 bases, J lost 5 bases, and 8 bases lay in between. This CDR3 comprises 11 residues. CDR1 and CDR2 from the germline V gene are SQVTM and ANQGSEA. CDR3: CSVGSWTEAFF. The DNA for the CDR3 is TGCAGCGTTGGGTCCTGGACTGAAGCTTTCTTT.

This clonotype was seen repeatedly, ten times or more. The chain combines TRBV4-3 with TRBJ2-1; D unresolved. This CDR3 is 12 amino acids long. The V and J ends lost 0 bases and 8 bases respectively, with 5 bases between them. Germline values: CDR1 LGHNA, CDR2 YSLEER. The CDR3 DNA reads TGCGCCAGCAGCCAAGATAGGTATGAGCAGTTCTTC. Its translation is CASSQDRYEQFF.

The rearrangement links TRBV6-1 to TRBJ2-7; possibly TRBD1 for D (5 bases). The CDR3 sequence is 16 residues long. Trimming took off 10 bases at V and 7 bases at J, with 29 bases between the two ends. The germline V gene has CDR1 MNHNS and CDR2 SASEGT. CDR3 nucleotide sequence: TGTGCCACCACCTCAGGGAATCGGCGGCCGACTTATGAGCAGTACTTC. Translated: CATTSGNRRPTYEQYF.

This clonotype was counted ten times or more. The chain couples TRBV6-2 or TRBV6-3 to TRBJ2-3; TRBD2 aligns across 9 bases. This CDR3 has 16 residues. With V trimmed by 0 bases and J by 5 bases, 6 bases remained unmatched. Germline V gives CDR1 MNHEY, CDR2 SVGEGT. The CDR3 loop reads CASSYSAGGPGDTQYF. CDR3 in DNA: TGTGCCAGCAGTTACTCGGCGGGAGGGCCTGGAGATACGCAGTATTTT.

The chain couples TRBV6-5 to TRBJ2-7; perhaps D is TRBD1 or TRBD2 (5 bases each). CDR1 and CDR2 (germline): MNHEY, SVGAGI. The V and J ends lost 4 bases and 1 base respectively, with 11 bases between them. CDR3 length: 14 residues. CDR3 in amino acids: CASSFSGRSYEQYF. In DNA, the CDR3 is TGTGCCAGCAGTTTTTCGGGGCGTTCCTACGAGCAGTACTTC.

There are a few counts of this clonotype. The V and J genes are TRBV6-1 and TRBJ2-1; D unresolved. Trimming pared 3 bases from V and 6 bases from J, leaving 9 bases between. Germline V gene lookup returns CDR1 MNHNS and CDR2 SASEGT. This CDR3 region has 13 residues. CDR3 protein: CASSDLAFNEQFF. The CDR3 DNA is TGTGCCAGCAGTGATTTAGCCTTCAATGAGCAGTTCTTC.

CDR3 region: CASRGNAYEQYF. The CDR3, as DNA: TGTGCCAGCAGGGGGAATGCCTACGAGCAGTACTTC. The chain couples TRBV12-3 or TRBV12-4 to TRBJ2-7, with D hard to call. CDR3 length: 12 residues. V was cut by 6 bases and J by 2 bases, with 8 bases left in between.

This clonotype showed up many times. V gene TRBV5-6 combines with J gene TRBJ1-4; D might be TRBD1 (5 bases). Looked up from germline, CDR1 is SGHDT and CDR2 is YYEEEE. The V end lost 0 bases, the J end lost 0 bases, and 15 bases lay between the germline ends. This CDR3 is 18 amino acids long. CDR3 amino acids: CASSLVQGALATNEKLFF. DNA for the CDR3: TGTGCCAGCAGCTTGGTCCAAGGGGCTCTTGCAACTAATGAAAAACTGTTTTTT. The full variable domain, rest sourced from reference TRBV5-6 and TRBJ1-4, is DAGVTQSPTHLIKTRGQQVTLRCSPKSGHDTVSWYQQALGQGPQFIFQYYEEEERQRGNFPDRFSGHQFPNYSSELNVNALLLGDSALYLCASSLVQGALATNEKLFFGSGTQLSVL.

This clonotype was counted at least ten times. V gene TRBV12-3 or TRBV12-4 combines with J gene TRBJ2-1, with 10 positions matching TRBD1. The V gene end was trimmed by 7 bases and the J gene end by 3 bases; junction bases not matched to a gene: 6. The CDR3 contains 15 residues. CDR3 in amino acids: CASTSRTGGYNEQFF. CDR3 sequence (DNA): TGTGCCAGCACTTCCCGGACAGGGGGCTACAATGAGCAGTTCTTC.

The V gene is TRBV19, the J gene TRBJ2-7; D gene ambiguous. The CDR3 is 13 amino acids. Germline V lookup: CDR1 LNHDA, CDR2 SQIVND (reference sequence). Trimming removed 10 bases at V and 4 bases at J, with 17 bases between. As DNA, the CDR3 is TGTGCCACCGGCCCCCTAAATCTTTACGAGCAGTACTTC. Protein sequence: CATGPLNLYEQYF.

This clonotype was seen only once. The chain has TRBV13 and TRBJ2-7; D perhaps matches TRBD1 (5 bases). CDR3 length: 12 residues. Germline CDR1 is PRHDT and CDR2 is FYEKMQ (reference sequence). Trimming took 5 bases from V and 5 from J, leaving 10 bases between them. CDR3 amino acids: CASSPGQNEQYF. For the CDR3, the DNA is TGTGCCAGCAGCCCTGGACAAAACGAGCAGTACTTC.

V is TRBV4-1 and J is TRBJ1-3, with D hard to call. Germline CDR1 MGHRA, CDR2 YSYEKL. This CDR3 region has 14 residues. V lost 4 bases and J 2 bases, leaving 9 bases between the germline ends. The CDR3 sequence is CASSPGPPGNTIYF. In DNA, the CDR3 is TGCGCCAGCAGCCCAGGACCCCCTGGAAACACCATATATTTT.

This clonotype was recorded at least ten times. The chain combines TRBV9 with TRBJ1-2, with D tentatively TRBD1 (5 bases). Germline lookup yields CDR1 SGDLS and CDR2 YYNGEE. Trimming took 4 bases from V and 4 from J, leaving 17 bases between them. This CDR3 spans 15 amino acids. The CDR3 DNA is TGTGCCAGCAGCCCGTCCATTGCCAGGGCCTATGGCTACACCTTC. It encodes CASSPSIARAYGYTF.

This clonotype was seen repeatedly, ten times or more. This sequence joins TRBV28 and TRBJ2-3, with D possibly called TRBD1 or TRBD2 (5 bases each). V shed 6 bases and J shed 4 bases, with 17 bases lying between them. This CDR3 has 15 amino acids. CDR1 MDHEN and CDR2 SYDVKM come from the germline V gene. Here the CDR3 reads CASSSGTGLPDTQYF. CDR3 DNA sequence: TGTGCCAGCAGCTCCGGGACCGGTTTACCAGATACGCAGTATTTT.

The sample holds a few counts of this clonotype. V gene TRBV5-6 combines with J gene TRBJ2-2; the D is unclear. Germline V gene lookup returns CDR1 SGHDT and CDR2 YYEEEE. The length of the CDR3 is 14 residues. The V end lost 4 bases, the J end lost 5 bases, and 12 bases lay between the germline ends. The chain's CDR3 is CASSTLVGTGELFF. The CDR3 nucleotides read TGTGCCAGCAGCACCCTGGTCGGGACCGGGGAGCTGTTTTTT.

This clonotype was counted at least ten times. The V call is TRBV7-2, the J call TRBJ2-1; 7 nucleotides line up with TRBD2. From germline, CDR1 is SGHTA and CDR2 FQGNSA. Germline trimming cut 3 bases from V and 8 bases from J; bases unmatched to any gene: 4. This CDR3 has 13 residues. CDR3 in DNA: TGTGCCAGCAGCTTTGGACTAGGGTATGAGCAGTTCTTC. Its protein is CASSFGLGYEQFF.

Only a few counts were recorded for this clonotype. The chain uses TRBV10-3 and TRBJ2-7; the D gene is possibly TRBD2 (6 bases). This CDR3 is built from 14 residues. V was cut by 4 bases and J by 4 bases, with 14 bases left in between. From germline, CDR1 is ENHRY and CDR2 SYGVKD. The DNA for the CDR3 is TGTGCCATCAGTGGTGGCGGGAACAATTACGAGCAGTACTTC. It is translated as CAISGGGNNYEQYF.

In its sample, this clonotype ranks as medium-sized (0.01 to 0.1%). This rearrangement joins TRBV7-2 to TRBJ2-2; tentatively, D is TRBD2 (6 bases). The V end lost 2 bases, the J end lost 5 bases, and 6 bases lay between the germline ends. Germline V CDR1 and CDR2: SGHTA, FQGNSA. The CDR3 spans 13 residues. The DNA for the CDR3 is TGTGCCAGCAGCTTAAGCGGGACCGGGGAGCTGTTTTTT. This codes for CASSLSGTGELFF. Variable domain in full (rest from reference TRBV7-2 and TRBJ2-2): GAGVSQSPSNKVTEKGKDVELRCDPISGHTALYWYRQSLGQGLEFLIYFQGNSAPDKSGLPSDRFSAERTGGSVSTLTIQRTQQEDSAVYLCASSLSGTGELFFGEGSRLTVL.

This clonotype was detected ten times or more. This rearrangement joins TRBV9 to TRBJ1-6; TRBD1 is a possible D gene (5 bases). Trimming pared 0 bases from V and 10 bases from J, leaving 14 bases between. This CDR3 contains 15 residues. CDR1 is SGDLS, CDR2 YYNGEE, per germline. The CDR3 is CASSVDGAQPSPLHF. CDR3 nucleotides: TGTGCCAGCAGCGTAGATGGGGCCCAACCATCACCCCTCCACTTT.

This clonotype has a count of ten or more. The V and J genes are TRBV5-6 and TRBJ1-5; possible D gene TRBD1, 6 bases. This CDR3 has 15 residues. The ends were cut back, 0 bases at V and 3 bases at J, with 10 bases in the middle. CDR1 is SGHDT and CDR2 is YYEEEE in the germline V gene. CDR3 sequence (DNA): TGTGCCAGCAGCTTGGGACCAGGGGTCAATCAGCCCCAGCATTTT. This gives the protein CASSLGPGVNQPQHF.

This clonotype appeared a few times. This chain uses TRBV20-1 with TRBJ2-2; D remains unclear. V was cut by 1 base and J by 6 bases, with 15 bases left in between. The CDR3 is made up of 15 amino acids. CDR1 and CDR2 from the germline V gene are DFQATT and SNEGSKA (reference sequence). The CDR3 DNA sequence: TGCAGTGCTAGAGTTAAGACAACCGGGTCCGGGGAGCTGTTTTTT. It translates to CSARVKTTGSGELFF.

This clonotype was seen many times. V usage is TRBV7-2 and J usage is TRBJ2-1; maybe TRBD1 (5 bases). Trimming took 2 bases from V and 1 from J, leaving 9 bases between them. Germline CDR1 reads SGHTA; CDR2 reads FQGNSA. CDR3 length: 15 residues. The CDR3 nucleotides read TGTGCCAGCAGCTTAACAGGAGCGTCCTACAATGAGCAGTTCTTC. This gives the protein CASSLTGASYNEQFF.

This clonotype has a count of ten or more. This chain's CDR3 is CASGTGDTNYGYTF. The CDR3 DNA reads as TGCGCCAGCGGTACAGGGGACACTAACTATGGCTACACCTTC. V and J are TRBV5-1 and TRBJ1-2; 7 bases agree with TRBD1. Germline assignment: CDR1 SGHRS and CDR2 YFSETQ. The CDR3 extends over 14 amino acids. The V gene end was trimmed by 7 bases and the J gene end by 0 bases; junction bases not matched to a gene: 6.

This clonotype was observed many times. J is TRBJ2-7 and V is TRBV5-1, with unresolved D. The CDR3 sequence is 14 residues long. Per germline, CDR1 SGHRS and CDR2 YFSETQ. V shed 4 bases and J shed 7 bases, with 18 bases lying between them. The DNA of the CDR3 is TGCGCCAGCAGCCGATTGGGAACAGAAACGGAGCAGTACTTC. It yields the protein CASSRLGTETEQYF.